Presented here are 14 T cell receptor beta chains from one specimen sequenced in a study of T cell changes during pregnancy in multiple sclerosis. Sequenced by immunoSEQ multiplex PCR; TCRdb stores in-frame clones only, minus some. Here the sample spans about 120,000 clones, 90% to 95% being singletons. Material: peripheral blood, obtained in the third trimester of pregnancy. The receptors were gathered from a female donor with multiple sclerosis, enrolled in a pregnancy study.

V usage is TRBV9 and J usage is TRBJ2-3, with D possibly TRBD1 on 5 matching bases. Trimming took 4 bases from V and 8 from J, leaving 20 bases between them. The CDR3 length is 15 residues. Per germline, CDR1 SGDLS and CDR2 YYNGEE. CDR3 bases: TGTGCCAGCAGCTTTTCACAGGAGCCGTGGGTTACGCAGTATTTT. This translates into CASSFSQEPWVTQYF. Filled out from reference TRBV9 and TRBJ2-3, the complete variable domain reads DSGVTQTPKHLITATGQRVTLRCSPRSGDLSVYWYQQSLDQGLQFLIQYYNGEERAKGNILERFSAQQFPDLHSELNLSSLELGDSALYFCASSFSQEPWVTQYFGPGTRLTVL.

The V call is TRBV2, the J call TRBJ2-1, with D perhaps TRBD2 (6 bases). Between the trimmed V and J ends, which lost 5 bases and 8 bases, there was a span of 10 bases. This CDR3 contains 12 residues. CDR1 and CDR2 (germline): SNHLY, FYNNEI. The CDR3 DNA reads as TGTGCCAGCAGTCGGGACTTATATGAGCAGTTCTTC. This encodes CASSRDLYEQFF. Based on the CDR3 plus reference TRBV2 and TRBJ2-1, the full variable domain is EPEVTQTPSHQVTQMGQEVILRCVPISNHLYFYWYRQILGQKVEFLVSFYNNEISEKSEIFDDQFSVERPDGSNFTLKIRSTKLEDSAMYFCASSRDLYEQFFGPGTRLTVL.

The chain combines TRBV19 with TRBJ2-7, with D possibly TRBD1 on 5 matching bases. Germline CDR1 LNHDA, CDR2 SQIVND (reference sequence). This CDR3 has 13 amino acids. V was trimmed by 2 bases and J by 0 bases, leaving 5 bases between them. Here the CDR3 reads CASSIQGSYEQYF. The CDR3 region has the DNA TGTGCCAGTAGTATACAGGGCTCCTACGAGCAGTACTTC.

The V gene is TRBV7-9, the J gene TRBJ2-5, with D uncertain. The CDR3 length is 14 residues. Germline loops: CDR1 SEHNR, CDR2 FQNEAQ (reference sequence). Trimming stripped 5 bases from V and 2 bases from J, with 12 bases between. This chain's CDR3 is CASSRVSGQETQYF. In nucleotides, the CDR3 is TGTGCCAGCAGCCGGGTGTCTGGGCAAGAGACCCAGTACTTC.

The chain recombines TRBV11-2 with TRBJ1-1; 9 bases map to TRBD1. In germline, CDR1 is SGHAT, CDR2 FQNNGV. CDR3 length: 17 amino acids. After removal of 6 bases from V and 0 bases from J, the junction contained 11 bases not matched to a gene. For the CDR3, the DNA is TGTGCCAGCAGACCGGGACAGGGCCAGTTCTTGAACACTGAAGCTTTCTTT. Its translation is CASRPGQGQFLNTEAFF.

The V and J genes are TRBV30 and TRBJ1-3, with TRBD1 matching over 8 bases. This CDR3 is 15 amino acids long. Germline V gene sequence: CDR1 GTSNPN, CDR2 SVGIG (reference sequence). The V segment lost 4 bases and the J segment 0 bases; nucleotides outside the gene matches: 5. CDR3 in amino acids: CAWTRDRNSGNTIYF. CDR3 DNA sequence: TGTGCCTGGACCCGGGACAGGAACTCTGGAAACACCATATATTTT.

The chain has TRBV5-8 and TRBJ2-2; a possible D gene is TRBD2 (5 bases). The V end lost 2 bases, the J end lost 4 bases, and 6 bases lay between the germline ends. This CDR3 is 13 amino acids long. Germline loops: CDR1 SGHTS, CDR2 YDEGEE. CDR3 region: CASSFRGTGELFF. The CDR3 coding sequence is TGTGCCAGCAGCTTCCGGGGCACCGGGGAGCTGTTTTTT.

The chain couples TRBV5-6 to TRBJ1-4; D remains unclear. V was pared by 1 base and J by 12 bases, with 13 bases between. The germline V gene has CDR1 SGHDT and CDR2 YYEEEE. The CDR3 extends over 13 amino acids. The CDR3 protein is CASSLSVVGELFF. CDR3 in DNA: TGTGCCAGCAGCTTGAGCGTCGTCGGGGAACTGTTTTTT.

About this clone: The same CDR3 also results from other DNA sequences found in this sample. This chain joins TRBV18 and TRBJ2-3; 7 bases map to TRBD2. CDR1 and CDR2 (germline): KGHSH, LQKENI. This CDR3 is built from 15 residues. The V and J ends lost 1 base and 1 base, in that order; junction bases with no gene match: 2. As DNA, the CDR3 is TGTGCCAGCTCACCACTCGCGGGGGGCACAGATACGCAGTATTTT. It translates to CASSPLAGGTDTQYF.

The J gene is TRBJ1-5, the V gene TRBV5-8; weak D call: TRBD1 (6 bases). Per germline, CDR1 SGHTS and CDR2 YDEGEE. V dropped 4 bases and J dropped 4 bases, with 9 bases sitting between them. The CDR3 sequence is 13 residues long. The CDR3: CASSRTANQPQHF. As DNA, the CDR3 is TGTGCCAGCAGCCGGACAGCAAATCAGCCCCAGCATTTT.

This chain uses TRBV7-9 with TRBJ2-1; D is ambiguous. Germline V gives CDR1 SEHNR, CDR2 FQNEAQ (reference sequence). The V end was cut by 8 bases, the J end by 5 bases, with 10 bases between. The CDR3 spans 12 residues. CDR3 region: CASGSTHNEQFF. As DNA, the CDR3 is TGTGCCAGCGGTTCTACCCACAATGAGCAGTTCTTC. The full variable domain, with the rest looked up from reference TRBV7-9 and TRBJ2-1, is DTGVSQNPRHKITKRGQNVTFRCDPISEHNRLYWYRQTLGQGPEFLTYFQNEAQLEKSRLLSDRFSAERPKGSFSTLEIQRTEQGDSAMYLCASGSTHNEQFFGPGTRLTVL.

V and J are TRBV4-1 and TRBJ1-1, with D unresolved. Trimming removed 4 bases at V and 1 base at J, with 10 bases between. The CDR3 is 14 residues long. The germline gives CDR1 MGHRA, CDR2 YSYEKL. The chain's CDR3 is CASSLVGPNTEAFF. The CDR3 DNA reads as TGCGCCAGCAGCCTAGTGGGCCCGAACACTGAAGCTTTCTTT.

V gene TRBV19 combines with J gene TRBJ1-1; D possibly corresponds to TRBD1 (6 bases). Trimming pared 6 bases from V and 4 bases from J, leaving 12 bases between. Germline V gene sequence: CDR1 LNHDA, CDR2 SQIVND (reference sequence). The CDR3 has 13 amino acids. CDR3 DNA: TGTGCCAGTAGGGCACAGGGTTTCACTGAAGCTTTCTTT. Residues: CASRAQGFTEAFF.

This clone was seen a single time. CDR3 sequence (DNA): TGCGCCAGCAGCCAGGGTACAGGGGTGGGTACTGAAGCTTTCTTT. This sequence encodes CASSQGTGVGTEAFF. This sequence joins TRBV4-1 and TRBJ1-1, with TRBD1 identical over 7 bases. Germline V CDR1 and CDR2: MGHRA, YSYEKL. The CDR3 has 15 residues. The V gene end was trimmed by 3 bases and the J gene end by 5 bases; junction bases not matched to a gene: 9.